A selection of T cell receptor beta chains follows, all from one sample in a study of response to subunit inactivated influenza vaccine. Each CDR3 protein is one row after TCRdb ran MiXCR on the RT-PCR reads. Of about 530,000 distinct CDR3 sequences listed, 10% to 15% are singletons. The sample in question was PBMCs from blood, obtained on the day of vaccination. These receptors all come from a man aged 50-59 years who received an inactivated influenza vaccine. The CDR3 runs from the conserved cysteine through the conserved F or W. A D gene is named only where the DNA matches it firmly. Clone size, where shown, is once, few, many, or a class for clones that have expanded.

>TRBJ2-5|TRBD2|-|TRBV20-1
TGCAGTGCTAGAGATCCTAGCGGCACAGAGACCCAGTACTTC
CSARDPSGTETQYF
>TRBJ2-3|TRBD2|few|TRBV7-2
TGTGCCAGCAGCTTAGTACCCGCTAGCGGGTTTACAGATACGCAGTATTTT
CASSLVPASGFTDTQYF
>TRBJ2-1|-|-|TRBV5-1
TGCGCCAGCAGCGACGGGGGCGGGTACAATGAGCAGTTCTTC
CASSDGGGYNEQFF
>TRBJ2-3|-|-|TRBV7-9
TGTGCCAGCAGCTTAGTCGGGCCAGGGGTACGGTATTTT
CASSLVGPGVRYF
>TRBJ2-1|-|once|TRBV12-2
TGTGCAAGTCGCTTAGCACGGGCGATAGGACCCAATGAGCAGTTCTTC
CASRLARAIGPNEQFF
>TRBJ2-2|TRBD2|-|TRBV7-9
TGTGCCAGCAGCTTGACGGGGGGGAGCACCGGGGAGCTGTTTTTT
CASSLTGGSTGELFF
>TRBJ1-4|-|-|TRBV7-6
TGTGCCAGCAGCTCCACCTCGACAAATCTCCTAGCCGGTGAAAAACTGTTTTTT
CASSSTSTNLLAGEKLFF
>TRBJ2-1|-|-|TRBV11-1
TGTGCCAGCAGCCCGTTGGAGAACAATGAGCAGTTCTTC
CASSPLENNEQFF
>TRBJ2-1|-|-|TRBV7-8
TGTGCCAGCAGCTTTTCCGGACAGAAGAAGTTCTTC
CASSFSGQKKFF
>TRBJ2-2|TRBD1|-|TRBV5-5
TGTGCCAGCAGCTTCGGGCAGGGGGTACCGGCCGGGGAGCTGTTTTTT
CASSFGQGVPAGELFF
>TRBJ1-5|-|-|TRBV19
TGTGCCAGTAGTATTATATTTCAAGTAGTAGGGAGCAATCAGCCCCAGCATTTT
CASSIIFQVVGSNQPQHF
>TRBJ1-4|-|few|TRBV4-3
TGCGCCAGCAGCCAAGAATTTTCTTTCAGGGCAGAGGATAATGAAAAACTGTTTTTT
CASSQEFSFRAEDNEKLFF
>TRBJ2-3|-|few|TRBV12-3/TRBV12-4
TGTGCCAGCAGTTTACAGTTAGGGCCCACAGATACGCAGTATTTT
CASSLQLGPTDTQYF
>TRBJ2-1|-|many|TRBV7-3
TGTGCCAGCAGCTTACGGCATGGGAGCTCCTACAATGAGCAGTTCTTC
CASSLRHGSSYNEQFF
>TRBJ2-3|TRBD1|-|TRBV5-1
TGCGCCAGCAGTTATGGACAGGGGAGGGCAGATACGCAGTATTTT
CASSYGQGRADTQYF
>TRBJ2-7|TRBD1|-|TRBV5-5
TGTGCCAGCAGCTTGATGGGACAGAGCGAGCAGTACTTC
CASSLMGQSEQYF
>TRBJ2-7|TRBD2|many|TRBV7-2
TGTGCCAGCAGCTTAGATGGGACTAGCAGGCGGCAGTACTTC
CASSLDGTSRRQYF
>TRBJ2-2|TRBD2|many|TRBV12-3/TRBV12-4
TGTGCCAGCAGTCTAGCGGGAGGGCCGACCGGGGAGCTGTTTTTT
CASSLAGGPTGELFF
>TRBJ2-5|-|few|TRBV4-3
TGCGCCAGCAGCCAACGAATCTGGCGGGAGACCCAGTACTTC
CASSQRIWRETQYF
>TRBJ2-7|TRBD2|once|TRBV25-1
TGTGCCAGCAGGCCCCCCGGGACTAGCGGATACGAGCAGTACTTC
CASRPPGTSGYEQYF
>TRBJ1-5|-|-|TRBV12-3/TRBV12-4
TGTGCCAGCAGCCTCAAGGGAGTAGGTCAGCCCCAGCATTTT
CASSLKGVGQPQHF
>TRBJ2-1|TRBD2|-|TRBV20-1
TGCAGTGCAGAGAGCGGGAGCTCCTACAATGAGCAGTTCTTC
CSAESGSSYNEQFF
>TRBJ2-5|-|-|TRBV28
TGTGCCAGCAGTTCCTACGGATACCAAGAGACCCAGTACTTC
CASSSYGYQETQYF
>TRBJ1-3|TRBD1|once|TRBV19
TGTGCCAGTAGCAACGGGACAGGGAGAATCGGAAACACCATATATTTT
CASSNGTGRIGNTIYF
>TRBJ2-1|TRBD2|-|TRBV9
TGTGCCAGCAGCGTAGCCCCTAGCGGGAGTTTTTATGAGCAGTTCTTC
CASSVAPSGSFYEQFF
>TRBJ2-3|-|-|TRBV15
TGTGCCACCACTGGCGGGGTCGGGACAGATACGCAGTATTTT
CATTGGVGTDTQYF
>TRBJ1-1|-|-|TRBV7-9
TGTGCCAGCCGGTCCGGGAGAGTCACTGAAGCTTTCTTT
CASRSGRVTEAFF
>TRBJ2-7|TRBD2|many|TRBV29-1
TGCAGCGTTGAAGTGGCACTAGCGGGAAAATACGAGCAGTACTTC
CSVEVALAGKYEQYF
>TRBJ2-5|-|few|TRBV5-1
TGCGCCAGCAGCCGGATCCCCAAGCCGACACAAGAGACCCAGTACTTC
CASSRIPKPTQETQYF
>TRBJ2-4|TRBD2|-|TRBV7-9
TGTGCCAGCAGCGTTCGGGGGGGGGCCAAAAACATTCAGTACTTC
CASSVRGGAKNIQYF
>TRBJ1-2|-|few|TRBV28
TGTGCCAGCACCCTGAGCGGGGGGGGCGGCTACACCTTC
CASTLSGGGGYTF
>TRBJ1-1|-|few|TRBV7-9
TGTGCCAGCAGCGATACACGGAACACTGAAGCTTTCTTT
CASSDTRNTEAFF
>TRBJ2-2|-|-|TRBV27
TGTGCCAGCAGTCTCCGGGGTTGGGCCAGTGCGAACACCGGGGAGCTGTTTTTT
CASSLRGWASANTGELFF
>TRBJ2-1|-|many|TRBV2
TGTGCCAGCCGGGACTTCGACTACAATGAGCAGTTCTTC
CASRDFDYNEQFF
>TRBJ2-1|-|few|TRBV2
TGTGCCAGCAGGTTGCAGGCGGCGTCCTACAATGAGCAGTTCTTC
CASRLQAASYNEQFF
>TRBJ1-5|-|few|TRBV6-1
TGTGCCAGCAGCGCCTTAGACGGACTCAATCAGCCCCAGCATTTT
CASSALDGLNQPQHF
>TRBJ2-1|-|-|TRBV7-9
TGTGCCAGCAGCCTAGGAGATACCGGGAGCCTTATCCAGTTCTTC
CASSLGDTGSLIQFF
>TRBJ2-1|TRBD1|-|TRBV25-1
TGTGCCAGCTTGGGCGACAGGGGTAGGGCTCACAATGAGCAGTTCTTC
CASLGDRGRAHNEQFF
>TRBJ1-1|TRBD1|-|TRBV14
TGTGCCAGCAGACTTACAGGGGGCAGGACTGAAGCTTTCTTT
CASRLTGGRTEAFF
>TRBJ2-1|-|-|TRBV7-9
TGTGCCAGCAGCCCGGACTCGACTTTCTACTACAATGAGCAGTTCTTC
CASSPDSTFYYNEQFF
>TRBJ2-7|-|-|TRBV5-1
TGCGCCAGCAGCTCGCCGAGTCAGGGGACCTACGAGCAGTACTTC
CASSSPSQGTYEQYF